Below are 11 T cell receptor beta chains sequenced from a single sample in a study of T cells in Graves' hyperthyroidism and ophthalmopathy. TCR beta CDR3 regions were amplified from RNA. The HTBI primer set drove a first-round RT-PCR of the TCR CDR3. TCRdb analysed the multiplex PCR reads with MiXCR anew, one entry per CDR3 protein. This table holds about 620,000 distinct CDR3 sequences, around 16% found once. What was sequenced was blood. Receptors were obtained from a woman aged 25 to 39 with Graves' hyperthyroidism.

This clonotype was picked up many times. The chain recombines TRBV20-1 with TRBJ2-5; 9 positions agree with TRBD2. The CDR3 length is 14 residues. From germline, CDR1 is DFQATT and CDR2 SNEGSKA (reference sequence). With V trimmed by 1 base and J by 9 bases, 9 bases remained unmatched. This CDR3 reads CSARVGTSIVAQYF. The CDR3 DNA reads TGCAGTGCTAGAGTAGGGACTAGCATCGTGGCCCAGTACTTC.

V is TRBV20-1 and J is TRBJ2-3, with 11 bases aligning to TRBD2. The CDR3 sequence is 16 residues long. Germline loops: CDR1 DFQATT, CDR2 SNEGSKA (reference sequence). V was clipped by 1 base and J by 0 bases; unmatched bases: 3. CDR3 sequence reads: CSARGGLADSTDTQYF. CDR3 DNA sequence: TGCAGTGCTAGAGGGGGACTAGCGGATAGCACAGATACGCAGTATTTT.

This clonotype occurred a few times. The rearrangement joins TRBV7-9 to TRBJ2-7; TRBD1 agrees at 10 bases. Germline V CDR1 and CDR2: SEHNR, FQNEAQ (reference sequence). The CDR3 extends over 13 amino acids. The V and J ends lost 7 bases and 5 bases, in that order; junction bases with no gene match: 5. Here the CDR3 DNA reads TGTGCCAGCAACCGGGACAGGGGCGACGAGCAGTACTTC. Protein sequence: CASNRDRGDEQYF.

This clonotype has ten or more counts. This rearrangement joins TRBV5-1 to TRBJ1-2, with 9 bases lining up with TRBD1. The CDR3 has 14 amino acids. Germline V gene sequence: CDR1 SGHRS, CDR2 YFSETQ. V shed 3 bases, J shed 5 bases, and the junction held 5 bases outside the gene matches. CDR3 residues: CASSSQQGAYGYTF. The CDR3 DNA sequence: TGCGCCAGCAGCTCCCAACAGGGGGCATATGGCTACACCTTC.

The chain recombines TRBV6-4 with TRBJ2-3, with D unclear. This CDR3 is built from 14 residues. With 3 bases removed from V and 0 bases from J, the gap between germline ends came to 7 bases. Germline-derived CDR1 and CDR2 are MRHNA and SNTAGT. The chain's CDR3 is CASSELYSTDTQYF. Here the CDR3 DNA reads TGTGCCAGCAGTGAACTATACAGCACAGATACGCAGTATTTT.

The chain links TRBV27 to TRBJ2-3, with 7 bases that match TRBD2. The V gene end was trimmed by 6 bases and the J gene end by 6 bases; junction bases not matched to a gene: 9. This CDR3 spans 14 amino acids. Germline V gene sequence: CDR1 MNHEY, CDR2 SMNVEV (reference sequence). The CDR3 nucleotides read TGTGCCAGCAGCGCCCGGACTAGTTGGGATACGCAGTATTTT. This sequence encodes CASSARTSWDTQYF.

In its sample, this clonotype was seen a few times. The chain is built from TRBV27 and TRBJ1-1; a weak D match, TRBD1 (5 bases). In germline, CDR1 is MNHEY, CDR2 SMNVEV (reference sequence). The CDR3 is 16 residues long. V lost 6 bases to trimming and J lost 0 bases, with 17 bases between them. The CDR3 sequence: CASSRFEDIMNTEAFF. CDR3 nucleotide sequence: TGTGCCAGCAGCCGTTTTGAGGACATAATGAACACTGAAGCTTTCTTT.

V is TRBV20-1 and J is TRBJ2-3; 8 positions agree with TRBD1. This CDR3 is 13 amino acids long. The germline CDR1 and CDR2 sequences are DFQATT and SNEGSKA (reference sequence). J was trimmed by 7 bases and V by 1 base; bases with no gene match: 4. CDR3 loop: CSARGTGRNTQYF. In nucleotides, the CDR3 is TGCAGTGCTAGAGGGACAGGGAGGAATACGCAGTATTTT.

Worth noting for this clonotype: A junction boundary mismatches the germline segment, possibly from a read error. This chain links TRBV7-9 with TRBJ2-7, with a weak D call TRBD2 (6 bases). This CDR3 has 12 residues. Germline loops: CDR1 SEHNR, CDR2 FQNEAQ (reference sequence). CDR3 bases: TGTGCCAGCAGATTAGCGGTCTACGAGCAGTACTTC. It encodes CASRLAVYEQYF.

The gene calls are TRBV12-3 or TRBV12-4 and TRBJ2-7, with 7 bases lining up with TRBD2. V lost 3 bases and J lost 3; bases outside the gene matches: 8. This CDR3 comprises 15 residues. The CDR3, as DNA: TGTGCCAGCAGTTTCCCCTCGGGGGGACGCTACGAGCAGTACTTC. This encodes CASSFPSGGRYEQYF.

The chain recombines TRBV28 with TRBJ2-7, with D perhaps assigned TRBD1 or TRBD2 (5 bases each). Germline assignment: CDR1 MDHEN and CDR2 SYDVKM. V was cut by 5 bases and J by 3 bases, with 20 bases left in between. The CDR3 runs to 16 residues. The CDR3 sequence is CASSPPGAGRLYEQYF. The CDR3, as DNA: TGTGCCAGCAGTCCCCCCGGGGCAGGGAGACTCTACGAGCAGTACTTC.